The T cell receptor beta chain described here comes from a study of T-cell reconstitution after alpha-beta-depleted transplantation in children. For TCRbeta, the library was prepared with unique molecular identifiers. TCRdb analysed the PCR reads with MiXCR anew, one entry per CDR3 protein. Among about 360,000 distinct CDR3 sequences listed, 10% to 15% were seen once. There are a few counts of this clonotype. Germline CDR1 is SGHKS and CDR2 is YYEKEE (reference sequence). Unmatched junction bases numbered 9, after V lost 0 bases and J lost 3 bases. This CDR3 comprises 17 residues. Here the sequenced sample was PBMCs, taken from the stem cell graft. The clonotype comes from a human donor who donated a stem cell graft to a child with Fanconi anemia. This sequence joins TRBV5-5 and TRBJ1-5; 7 positions match TRBD1. CDR3 sequence: CASSLGPRTGNNQPQHF. The CDR3 nucleotides read TGTGCCAGCAGCTTGGGGCCCCGGACAGGCAACAATCAGCCCCAGCATTTT. The variable domain in full, completed from reference TRBV5-5 and TRBJ1-5, reads DAGVTQSPTHLIKTRGQQVTLRCSPISGHKSVSWYQQVLGQGPQFIFQYYEKEERGRGNFPDRFSARQFPNYSSELNVNALLLGDSALYLCASSLGPRTGNNQPQHFGDGTRLSIL.